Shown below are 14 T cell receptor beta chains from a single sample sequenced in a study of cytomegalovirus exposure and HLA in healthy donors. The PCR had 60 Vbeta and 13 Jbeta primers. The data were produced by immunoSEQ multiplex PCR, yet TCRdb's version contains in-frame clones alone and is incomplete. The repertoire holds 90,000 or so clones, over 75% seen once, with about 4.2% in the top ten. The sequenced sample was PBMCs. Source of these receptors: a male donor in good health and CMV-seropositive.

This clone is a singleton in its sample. CDR3 residues: CASKQDLWTEAFF. The CDR3 nucleotides read TGTGCCAGTAAACAGGATCTTTGGACTGAAGCTTTCTTT. The chain couples TRBV19 to TRBJ1-1, with D perhaps TRBD1 (5 bases). Trimming pared 7 bases from V and 5 bases from J, leaving 14 bases between. The CDR3 runs to 13 residues. Germline lookup yields CDR1 LNHDA and CDR2 SQIVND (reference sequence).

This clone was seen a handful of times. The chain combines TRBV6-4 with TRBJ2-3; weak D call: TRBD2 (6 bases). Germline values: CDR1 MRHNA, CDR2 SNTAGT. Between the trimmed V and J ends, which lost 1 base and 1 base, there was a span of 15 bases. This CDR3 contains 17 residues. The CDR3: CASSDFWEEGGTDTQYF. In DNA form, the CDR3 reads TGTGCCAGCAGTGACTTTTGGGAGGAGGGAGGCACAGATACGCAGTATTTT.

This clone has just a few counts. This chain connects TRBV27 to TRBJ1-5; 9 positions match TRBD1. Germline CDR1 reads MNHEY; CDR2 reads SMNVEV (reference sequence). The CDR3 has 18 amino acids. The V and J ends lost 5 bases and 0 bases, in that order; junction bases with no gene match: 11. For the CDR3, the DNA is TGTGCCAGCAGTCCCCACGAGACAGGGGGGTATAGCAATCAGCCCCAGCATTTT. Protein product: CASSPHETGGYSNQPQHF.

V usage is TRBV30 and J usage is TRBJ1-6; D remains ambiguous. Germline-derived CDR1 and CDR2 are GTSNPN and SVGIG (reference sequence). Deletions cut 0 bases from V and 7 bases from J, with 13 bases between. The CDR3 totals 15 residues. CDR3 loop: CAWSVPTLENSPLHF. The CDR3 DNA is TGTGCCTGGAGTGTCCCCACGCTGGAGAATTCACCCCTCCACTTT.

CDR3: CASSQDNNQPQHF. The CDR3 DNA sequence: TGCGCCAGCAGCCAAGACAACAATCAGCCCCAGCATTTT. V gene TRBV4-1 combines with J gene TRBJ1-5; D is undetermined. V was cut by 0 bases and J by 3 bases, with 3 bases left in between. This CDR3 region has 13 residues. Germline CDR1 MGHRA, CDR2 YSYEKL.

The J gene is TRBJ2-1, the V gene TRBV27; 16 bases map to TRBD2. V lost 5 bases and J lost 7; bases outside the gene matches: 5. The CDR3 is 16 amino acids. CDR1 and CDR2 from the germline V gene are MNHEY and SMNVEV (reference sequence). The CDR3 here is CASSPGTSGRVNEQFF. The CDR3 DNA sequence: TGTGCCAGCAGTCCCGGGACTAGCGGGAGGGTGAATGAGCAGTTCTTC.

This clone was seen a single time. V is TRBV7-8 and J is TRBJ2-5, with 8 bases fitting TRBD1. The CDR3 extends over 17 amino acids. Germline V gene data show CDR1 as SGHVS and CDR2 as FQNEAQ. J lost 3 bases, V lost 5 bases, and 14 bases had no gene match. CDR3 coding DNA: TGTGCCAGCAGCAACCGACCCATCGGGACAGGCAAAGAGACCCAGTACTTC. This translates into CASSNRPIGTGKETQYF.

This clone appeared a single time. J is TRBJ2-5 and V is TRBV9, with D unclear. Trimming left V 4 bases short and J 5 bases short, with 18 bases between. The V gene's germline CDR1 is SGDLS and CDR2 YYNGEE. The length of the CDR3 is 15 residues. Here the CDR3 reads CASSPGSLDSETQYF. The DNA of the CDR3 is TGTGCCAGCAGCCCGGGTAGTCTGGATTCGGAGACCCAGTACTTC.

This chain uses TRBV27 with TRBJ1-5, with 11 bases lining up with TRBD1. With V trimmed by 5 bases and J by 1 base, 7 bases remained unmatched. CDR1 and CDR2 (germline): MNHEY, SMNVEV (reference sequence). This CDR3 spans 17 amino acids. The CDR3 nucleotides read TGTGCCAGCAGTCCTCGGACAGGGGGCGGAAGCAATCAGCCCCAGCATTTT. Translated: CASSPRTGGGSNQPQHF.

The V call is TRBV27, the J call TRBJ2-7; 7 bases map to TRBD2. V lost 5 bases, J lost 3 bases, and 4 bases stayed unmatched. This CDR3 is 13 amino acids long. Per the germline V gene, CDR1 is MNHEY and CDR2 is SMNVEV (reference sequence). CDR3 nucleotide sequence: TGTGCCAGCAGTAGCGGGAATAACTACGAGCAGTACTTC. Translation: CASSSGNNYEQYF.

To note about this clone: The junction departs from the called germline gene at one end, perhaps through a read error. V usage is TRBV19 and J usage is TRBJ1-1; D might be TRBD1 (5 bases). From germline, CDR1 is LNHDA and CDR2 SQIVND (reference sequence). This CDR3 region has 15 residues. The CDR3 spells CVSSATATMNTEAFF. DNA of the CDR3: TGTGTCAGTAGTGCGACAGCTACAATGAACACTGAAGCTTTCTTT. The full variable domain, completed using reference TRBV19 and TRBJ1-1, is DGGITQSPKYLFRKEGQNVTLSCEQNLNHDAMYWYRQDPGQGLRLIYYSQIVNDFQKGDIAEGYSVSREKKESFPLTVTSAQKNPTAFYLCVSSATATMNTEAFFGQGTRLTVV.

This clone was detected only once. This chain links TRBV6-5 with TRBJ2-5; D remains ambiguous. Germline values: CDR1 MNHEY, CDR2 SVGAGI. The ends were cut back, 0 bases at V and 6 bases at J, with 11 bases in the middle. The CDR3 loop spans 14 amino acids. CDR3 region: CASSYSLRQKTQYF. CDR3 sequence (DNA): TGTGCCAGCAGTTACTCGTTACGTCAGAAGACCCAGTACTTC.

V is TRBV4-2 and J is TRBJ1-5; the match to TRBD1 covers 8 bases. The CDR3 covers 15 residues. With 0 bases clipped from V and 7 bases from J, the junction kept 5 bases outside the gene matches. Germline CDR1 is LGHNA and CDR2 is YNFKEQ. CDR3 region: CASSQDGQGLQPQHF. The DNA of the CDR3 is TGTGCCAGCAGCCAAGACGGACAGGGTTTGCAGCCCCAGCATTTT.

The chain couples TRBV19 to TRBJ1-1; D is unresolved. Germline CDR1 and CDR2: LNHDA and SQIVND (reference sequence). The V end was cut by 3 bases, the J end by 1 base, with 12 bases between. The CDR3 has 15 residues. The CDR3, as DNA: TGTGCCAGTAGTATCCTTGGCGGAAAGAACACTGAAGCTTTCTTT. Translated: CASSILGGKNTEAFF.